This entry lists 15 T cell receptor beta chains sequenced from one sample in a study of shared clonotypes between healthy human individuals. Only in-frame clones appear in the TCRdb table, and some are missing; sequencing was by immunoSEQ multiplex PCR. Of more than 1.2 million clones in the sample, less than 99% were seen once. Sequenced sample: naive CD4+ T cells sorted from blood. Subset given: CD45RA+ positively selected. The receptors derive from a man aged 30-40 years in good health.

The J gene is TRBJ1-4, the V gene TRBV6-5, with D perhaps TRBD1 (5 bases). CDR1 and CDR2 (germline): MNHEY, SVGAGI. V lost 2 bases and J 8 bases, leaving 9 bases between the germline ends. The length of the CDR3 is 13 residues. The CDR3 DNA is TGTGCCAGCAGTTACACCCGACAGGAAAAACTGTTTTTT. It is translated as CASSYTRQEKLFF.

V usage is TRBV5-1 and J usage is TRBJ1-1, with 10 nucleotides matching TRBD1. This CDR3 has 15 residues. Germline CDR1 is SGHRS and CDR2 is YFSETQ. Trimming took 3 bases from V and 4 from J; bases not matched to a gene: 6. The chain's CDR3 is CASSWGQGRSTEAFF. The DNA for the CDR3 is TGCGCCAGCAGCTGGGGACAGGGGAGGTCCACTGAAGCTTTCTTT.

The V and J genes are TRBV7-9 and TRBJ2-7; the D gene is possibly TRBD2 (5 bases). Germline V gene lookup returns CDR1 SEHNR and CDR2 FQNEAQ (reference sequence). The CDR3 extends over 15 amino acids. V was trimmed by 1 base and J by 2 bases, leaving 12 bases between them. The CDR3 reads CASSLGPGRAYEQYF. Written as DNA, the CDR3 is TGTGCCAGCAGCTTAGGTCCTGGGCGGGCCTACGAGCAGTACTTC.

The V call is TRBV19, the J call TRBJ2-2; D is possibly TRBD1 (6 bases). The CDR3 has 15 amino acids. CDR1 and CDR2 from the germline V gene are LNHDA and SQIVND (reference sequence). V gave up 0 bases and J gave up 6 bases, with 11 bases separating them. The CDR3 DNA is TGTGCCAGTAGTATAGATGCAGGGGCCCCCGGGGAGCTGTTTTTT. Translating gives CASSIDAGAPGELFF.

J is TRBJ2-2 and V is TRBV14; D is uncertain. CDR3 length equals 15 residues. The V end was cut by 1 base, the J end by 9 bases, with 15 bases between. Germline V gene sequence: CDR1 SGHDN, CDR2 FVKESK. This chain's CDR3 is CASSQVVSATRELFF. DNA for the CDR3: TGTGCCAGCAGCCAAGTCGTATCGGCGACCCGGGAGCTGTTTTTT.

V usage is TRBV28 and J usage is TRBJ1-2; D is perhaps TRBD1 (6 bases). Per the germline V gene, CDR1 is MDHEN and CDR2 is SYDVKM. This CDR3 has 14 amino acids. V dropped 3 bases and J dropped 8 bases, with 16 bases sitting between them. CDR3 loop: CASSLGAGAYGYTF. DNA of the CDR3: TGTGCCAGCAGTTTGGGGGCAGGGGCTTACGGCTACACCTTC.

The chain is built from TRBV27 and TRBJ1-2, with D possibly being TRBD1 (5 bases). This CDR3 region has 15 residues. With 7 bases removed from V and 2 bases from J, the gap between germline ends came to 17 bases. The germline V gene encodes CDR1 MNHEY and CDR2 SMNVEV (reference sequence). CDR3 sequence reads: CASTSLGYRNYGYTF. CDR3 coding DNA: TGTGCCAGCACCTCCCTGGGATACAGGAACTATGGCTACACCTTC.

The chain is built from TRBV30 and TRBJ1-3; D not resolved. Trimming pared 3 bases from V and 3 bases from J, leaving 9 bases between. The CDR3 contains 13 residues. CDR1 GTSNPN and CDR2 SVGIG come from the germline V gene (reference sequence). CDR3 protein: CAWRLTDGNTIYF. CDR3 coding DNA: TGTGCCTGGAGACTCACAGATGGAAACACCATATATTTT.

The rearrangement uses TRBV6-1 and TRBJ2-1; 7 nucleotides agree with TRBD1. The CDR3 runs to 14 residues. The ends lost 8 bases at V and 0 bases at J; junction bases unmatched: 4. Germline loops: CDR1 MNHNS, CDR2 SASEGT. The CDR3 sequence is CASLRDSSYNEQFF. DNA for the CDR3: TGTGCCAGCCTCCGGGACAGCTCCTACAATGAGCAGTTCTTC.

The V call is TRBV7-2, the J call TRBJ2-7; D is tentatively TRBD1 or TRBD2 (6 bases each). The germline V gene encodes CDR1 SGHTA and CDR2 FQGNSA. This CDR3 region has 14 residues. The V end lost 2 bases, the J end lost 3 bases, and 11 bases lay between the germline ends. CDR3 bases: TGTGCCAGCAGCTTACAGGGGAGGAGCTACGAGCAGTACTTC. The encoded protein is CASSLQGRSYEQYF.

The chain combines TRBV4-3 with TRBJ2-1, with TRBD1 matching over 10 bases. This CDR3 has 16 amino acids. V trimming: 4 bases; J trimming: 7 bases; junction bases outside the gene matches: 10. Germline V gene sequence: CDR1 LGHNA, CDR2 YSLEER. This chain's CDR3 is CASSRTGGRRLNEQFF. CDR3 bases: TGCGCCAGCAGCCGGACAGGGGGACGACGACTAAATGAGCAGTTCTTC.

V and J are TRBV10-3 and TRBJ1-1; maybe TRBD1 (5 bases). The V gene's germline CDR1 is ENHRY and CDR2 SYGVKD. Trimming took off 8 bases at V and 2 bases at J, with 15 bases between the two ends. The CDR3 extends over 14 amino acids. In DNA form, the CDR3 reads TGTGCCATCGGGGGGGTAGAGACCAACACTGAAGCTTTCTTT. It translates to CAIGGVETNTEAFF.

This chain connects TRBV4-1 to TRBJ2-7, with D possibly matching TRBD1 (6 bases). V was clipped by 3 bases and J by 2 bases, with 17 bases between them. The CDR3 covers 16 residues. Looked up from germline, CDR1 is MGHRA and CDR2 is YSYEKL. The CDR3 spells CASSHQQRDTAYEQYF. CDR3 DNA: TGCGCCAGCAGCCATCAACAACGGGACACCGCCTACGAGCAGTACTTC.

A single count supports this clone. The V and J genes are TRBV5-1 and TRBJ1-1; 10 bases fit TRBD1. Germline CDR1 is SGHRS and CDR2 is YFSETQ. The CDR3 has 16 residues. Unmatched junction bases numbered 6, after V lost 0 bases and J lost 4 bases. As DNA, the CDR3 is TGCGCCAGCAGCTTGGTCCCCGGACAGGGGGGCACTGAAGCTTTCTTT. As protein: CASSLVPGQGGTEAFF.

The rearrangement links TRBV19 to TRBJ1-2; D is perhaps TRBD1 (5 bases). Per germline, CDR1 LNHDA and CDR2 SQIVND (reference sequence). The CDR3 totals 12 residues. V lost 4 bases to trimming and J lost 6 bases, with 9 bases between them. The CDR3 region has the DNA TGTGCCAGTAGTAAGGGGAATGATGGCTACACCTTC. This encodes CASSKGNDGYTF.